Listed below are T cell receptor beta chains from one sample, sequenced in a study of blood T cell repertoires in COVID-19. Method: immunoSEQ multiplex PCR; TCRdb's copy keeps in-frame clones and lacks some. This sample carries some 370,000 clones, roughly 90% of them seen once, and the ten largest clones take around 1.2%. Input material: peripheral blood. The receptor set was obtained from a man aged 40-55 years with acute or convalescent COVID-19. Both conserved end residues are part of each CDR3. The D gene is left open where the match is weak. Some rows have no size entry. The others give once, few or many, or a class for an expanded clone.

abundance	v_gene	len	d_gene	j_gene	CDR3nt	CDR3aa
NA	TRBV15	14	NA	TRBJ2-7	TGTGCCACCAGCAGAATCCAGGGGAGAACCGAGCAGTACTTC	CATSRIQGRTEQYF
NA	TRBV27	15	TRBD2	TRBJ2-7	TGTGCCAGCAGTTTAAGTAGCGGGAGCAGATACGAGCAGTACTTC	CASSLSSGSRYEQYF
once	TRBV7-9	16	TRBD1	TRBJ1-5	TGTGCCAGCAGCCCCGATCGACAGGGCAGCAATCAGCCCCAGCATTTT	CASSPDRQGSNQPQHF
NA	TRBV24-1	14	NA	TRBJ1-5	TGTGCCACCAGTGTGAGACAGGTAAATCAGCCCCAGCATTTT	CATSVRQVNQPQHF
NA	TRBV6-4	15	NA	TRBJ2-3	TGTGCCAGCAGTGACTCGCAGGGAAGCACAGATACGCAGTATTTT	CASSDSQGSTDTQYF
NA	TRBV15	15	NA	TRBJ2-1	TGTGCCACCAGCAAAGAAACGGCGGCCTACAATGAGCAGTTCTTC	CATSKETAAYNEQFF
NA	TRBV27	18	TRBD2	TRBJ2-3	TGTGCCAGCAGTTTATCGAGCCTAGCGGGATCAAGCACAGATACGCAGTATTTT	CASSLSSLAGSSTDTQYF
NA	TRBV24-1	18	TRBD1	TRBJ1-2	TGTGCCACCAGTGATTTGTCCGGGACAGGGATATCGGACTATGGCTACACCTTC	CATSDLSGTGISDYGYTF
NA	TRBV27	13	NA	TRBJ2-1	TGTGCCAGCAGTTTTATACAGGGCAATGAGCAGTTCTTC	CASSFIQGNEQFF
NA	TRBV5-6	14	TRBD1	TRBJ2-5	TGTGCCAGCAGCAGGGACAGGGTCGGAGAGACCCAGTACTTC	CASSRDRVGETQYF
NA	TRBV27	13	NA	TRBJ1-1	TGTGCCAGCAGTTATCGGACTGGGACTGAAGCTTTCTTT	CASSYRTGTEAFF
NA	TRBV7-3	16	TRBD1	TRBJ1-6	TGTGCCAGCAGCTTAATGGGAAGGGGGCTTAATTCACCCCTCCACTTT	CASSLMGRGLNSPLHF
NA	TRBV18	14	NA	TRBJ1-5	TGTGCCAGCTCACCAGGTCTCGAGAATCAGCCCCAGCATTTT	CASSPGLENQPQHF
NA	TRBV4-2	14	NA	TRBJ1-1	TGTGCCAGCAGCCAAGATCCCAGGGACACTGAAGCTTTCTTT	CASSQDPRDTEAFF
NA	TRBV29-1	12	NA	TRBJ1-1	TGCAGCGTAGATTCAGGGGTGACTGAAGCTTTCTTT	CSVDSGVTEAFF
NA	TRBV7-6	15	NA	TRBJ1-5	TGTGCCAGCAGCCCGTGTCTTAGAGGGCCAGGGGCCCAGCATTTT	CASSPCLRGPGAQHF
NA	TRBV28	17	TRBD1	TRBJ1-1	TGTGCCAGCCTTAGTCGGAGAGGGACAGGGGGCGTAGGTGAAGCTTTCTTT	CASLSRRGTGGVGEAFF
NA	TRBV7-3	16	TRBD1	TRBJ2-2	TGTGCCAGCAGCCCCCAGGGGGCGGGAAACACCGGGGAGCTGTTTTTT	CASSPQGAGNTGELFF
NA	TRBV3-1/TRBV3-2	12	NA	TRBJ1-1	TGTGCCAGCAGCCAAGCGGACACTGAAGCTTTCTTT	CASSQADTEAFF
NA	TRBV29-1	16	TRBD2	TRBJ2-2	TGCAGCGTTATCACTAGCGGGAGGGCCGTTCTCGGGGAGCTGTTTTTT	CSVITSGRAVLGELFF
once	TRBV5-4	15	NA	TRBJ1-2	TGTGCCAGCAGCTTAAAATCTCAGGGAAACTATGGCTACACCTTC	CASSLKSQGNYGYTF
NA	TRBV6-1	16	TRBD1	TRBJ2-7	TGTGCCAGCAGTGAAGCCATGGGACAGGGATCCTACGAGCAGTACTTC	CASSEAMGQGSYEQYF
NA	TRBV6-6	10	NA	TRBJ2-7	TGTGCCACCTTAGACTACGAGCAGTACTTC	CATLDYEQYF
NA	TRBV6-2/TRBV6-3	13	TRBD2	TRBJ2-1	TGTGCCAGCAGTTACCCTGGACTAGCGGAGCAGTTCTTC	CASSYPGLAEQFF
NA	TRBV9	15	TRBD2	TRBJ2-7	TGTGCCAGCAGCGTAAGAGCGGGAGGGCAATACGAGCAGTACTTC	CASSVRAGGQYEQYF
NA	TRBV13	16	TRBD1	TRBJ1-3	TGTGCCAGCAGCTTCCCGACAGGGAAGACCGGAAACACCATATATTTT	CASSFPTGKTGNTIYF
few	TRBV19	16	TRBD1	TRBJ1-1	TGTGCCAGTAGGCCCGGGACAGGGGGTAGAGGAACTGAAGCTTTCTTT	CASRPGTGGRGTEAFF
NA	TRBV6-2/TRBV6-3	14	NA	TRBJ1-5	TGTGCCAGCAGCGACAGGTCTAGCAATCAGCCCCAGCATTTT	CASSDRSSNQPQHF
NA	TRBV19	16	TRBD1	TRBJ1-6	TGTGCCAGTAGTCTCCTGACCGGGACAGGGGTTTCACCCCTCCACTTT	CASSLLTGTGVSPLHF
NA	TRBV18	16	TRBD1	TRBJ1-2	TGTGCCAGCTCCCCTAGTGGGGGACAGATTAACTATGGCTACACCTTC	CASSPSGGQINYGYTF
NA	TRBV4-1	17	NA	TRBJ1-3	TGCGCCAGCAGCGCCCGTGCAGGCCAATACTCTGGAAACACCATATATTTT	CASSARAGQYSGNTIYF
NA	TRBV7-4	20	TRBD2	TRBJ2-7	TGTGCCGGCGATTCGTGCGGTTACCAAAAATGGCTAGCGGTATTCTACGAGCAGTACTTC	CAGDSCGYQKWLAVFYEQYF
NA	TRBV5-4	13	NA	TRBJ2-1	TGTGCCAGCAGCCGCGGTAGGTTCGATGAGCAGTTCTTC	CASSRGRFDEQFF
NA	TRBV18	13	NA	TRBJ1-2	TGTGCCAGCTCACCACCGGACAGCTATGGCTACACCTTC	CASSPPDSYGYTF
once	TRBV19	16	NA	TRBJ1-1	TGTGCCAGCCAATTAGGAACCGACAGAATGAACACTGAAGCTTTCTTT	CASQLGTDRMNTEAFF
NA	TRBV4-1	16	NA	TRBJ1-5	TGCGCCAGCAGCCAATTTTTCTTATATAGCAATCAGCCCCAGCATTTT	CASSQFFLYSNQPQHF
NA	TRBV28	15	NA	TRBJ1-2	TGTGCCAGCAGTTTATCCGGACACGCTAACTATGGCTACACCTTC	CASSLSGHANYGYTF
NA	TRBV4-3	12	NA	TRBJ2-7	TGCGCCAGCAGCCTGGAGGGACACGAGCAGTACTTC	CASSLEGHEQYF
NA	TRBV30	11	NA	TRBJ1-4	TGTGCCTGGACGAGTAATGAAAAACTGTTTTTT	CAWTSNEKLFF
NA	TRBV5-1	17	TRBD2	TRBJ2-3	TGCGCCAGCAGCTTGGCCCTAGCGGGGGCTTGGGTAGATACGCAGTATTTT	CASSLALAGAWVDTQYF